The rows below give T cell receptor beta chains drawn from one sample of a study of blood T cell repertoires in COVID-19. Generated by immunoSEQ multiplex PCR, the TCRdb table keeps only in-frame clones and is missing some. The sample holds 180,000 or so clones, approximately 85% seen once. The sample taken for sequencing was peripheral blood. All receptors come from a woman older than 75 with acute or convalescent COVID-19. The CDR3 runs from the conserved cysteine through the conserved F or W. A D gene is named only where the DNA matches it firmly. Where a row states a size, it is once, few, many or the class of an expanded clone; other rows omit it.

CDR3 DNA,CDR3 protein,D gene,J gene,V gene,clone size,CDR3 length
TGCGCCAGCAGTCAAACCCGCTCGGCCGGGGTGCGCACTGAAGCTTTCTTT,CASSQTRSAGVRTEAFF,.,TRBJ1-1,TRBV4-1,.,17
TGTGCCAGTAGTACCGCAGGGGCCCCGAACACTGAAGCTTTCTTT,CASSTAGAPNTEAFF,.,TRBJ1-1,TRBV19,.,15
TGCGCCAGCAGCCAAGAGCGACAGGGGAGCACTGAAGCTTTCTTT,CASSQERQGSTEAFF,TRBD1,TRBJ1-1,TRBV4-3,.,15
TGTGCCAGCAGCCAAGATTGGGGTCGGGGACTTCAAGCTTTCTTT,CASSQDWGRGLQAFF,.,TRBJ1-1,TRBV4-2,.,15
TGTGCCAGCAGCACAGGGGGTGGCACTGAAGCTTTCTTT,CASSTGGGTEAFF,TRBD1,TRBJ1-1,TRBV5-6,few,13
TGTGCCAGCAGCTTACCTGGGAGGGGAAGGGATGGCTACACCTTC,CASSLPGRGRDGYTF,.,TRBJ1-2,TRBV7-2,.,15
TGTGCCAGCAGCTTGCTTAGGGGTAGCACTGAAGCTTTCTTT,CASSLLRGSTEAFF,.,TRBJ1-1,TRBV7-9,few,14
TGCGCCAGCAGCGCGGGACAGGGTGGCACTGAAGCTTTCTTT,CASSAGQGGTEAFF,TRBD1,TRBJ1-1,TRBV5-1,.,14
TGTGCCAGCAGTCGCGGACAGGGGGCCTACGAGCAGTACTTC,CASSRGQGAYEQYF,TRBD1,TRBJ2-7,TRBV7-8,.,14
TGCGCCAGCAGCTTGCCGGGGGGTCAGCCCCAGCATTTT,CASSLPGGQPQHF,.,TRBJ1-5,TRBV5-1,once,13
TGTGCCAGCAGCTTACCCAGGGGGACAGCCATAGCGAATGAGCAGTTCTTC,CASSLPRGTAIANEQFF,TRBD1,TRBJ2-1,TRBV7-9,.,17
TGCGCCAGCAGCCAAGCGCGAGGTGGGGAGACCCAGTACTTC,CASSQARGGETQYF,.,TRBJ2-5,TRBV4-1,.,14
TGTGCCAGCAGCTTGCCCAGCGGCGGATACAATGAGCAGTTCTTC,CASSLPSGGYNEQFF,.,TRBJ2-1,TRBV7-6,.,15
TGCGCCAGCAGCTCGATACTAGCGGGCGGGACGGTCGGTGAGCAGTTCTTC,CASSSILAGGTVGEQFF,TRBD2,TRBJ2-1,TRBV5-1,.,17
TGTGCCAGCAGCCTACTAGGCAGGCAAGAGACCCAGTACTTC,CASSLLGRQETQYF,.,TRBJ2-5,TRBV7-7,.,14
TGTGCCAGCAGAAGGGGTACAGGGATCGACTACGAGCAGTACTTC,CASRRGTGIDYEQYF,.,TRBJ2-7,TRBV6-5,.,15
TGTGCCATCAGTGCGGGACAGACCCTTAATCAGCCCCAGCATTTT,CAISAGQTLNQPQHF,TRBD1,TRBJ1-5,TRBV10-3,.,15
TGTGCCAGCAGCGTTTCGGGACTAGCGGCGTCCTACGAGCAGTACTTC,CASSVSGLAASYEQYF,TRBD2,TRBJ2-7,TRBV5-4,.,16
TGTGCCAGCAGCGCCCCCGGGACTAGGCCAGATACGCAGTATTTT,CASSAPGTRPDTQYF,TRBD2,TRBJ2-3,TRBV13,.,15
TGTGCCATCAGAAATGACAGGGGCGGCAATCAGCCCCAGCATTTT,CAIRNDRGGNQPQHF,TRBD1,TRBJ1-5,TRBV10-3,.,15
TGTGCCAGCAGCCCCAGCGACAGAAGCTACACCTTC,CASSPSDRSYTF,.,TRBJ1-2,TRBV3-1/TRBV3-2,.,12
TGTGCCAGCAGCTTAACGGGGACTAGCGGGAGTGGGAATGAGCAGTTCTTC,CASSLTGTSGSGNEQFF,TRBD2,TRBJ2-1,TRBV7-3,.,17
TGTGCCAGCGGGGGAGGGGGAAGCTCTGGAAACACCATATATTTT,CASGGGGSSGNTIYF,.,TRBJ1-3,TRBV2,once,15
TGTGCCTGGAGTCTCAATGAGCAGTTCTTC,CAWSLNEQFF,.,TRBJ2-1,TRBV30,.,10
TGCGCCAGCAGCCAAGAAGGCGGGAATCAGCCCCAGCATTTT,CASSQEGGNQPQHF,.,TRBJ1-5,TRBV4-3,few,14
TGTGCCAGCAGCCCAAGCGACAGGGGAAGATCCTATAATTCACCCCTCCACTTT,CASSPSDRGRSYNSPLHF,TRBD1,TRBJ1-6,TRBV7-8,.,18
TGTGCCAGCAGTGGGACAGTCGAGGGAGAAAAACTGTTTTTT,CASSGTVEGEKLFF,.,TRBJ1-4,TRBV2,.,14
TGTGCCAGCAGCCCGGACAGGGGGGTTTTAAACTATGGCTACACCTTC,CASSPDRGVLNYGYTF,TRBD1,TRBJ1-2,TRBV11-2,.,16
TGTGCCAGCAGCCCCCTGGCTAGCACAGATACGCAGTATTTT,CASSPLASTDTQYF,.,TRBJ2-3,TRBV11-2,.,14
TGTGCCAGCAGCTCTACAGGGTCCAGCAATCAGCCCCAGCATTTT,CASSSTGSSNQPQHF,.,TRBJ1-5,TRBV5-8,.,15
TGTGCCAGCAGCCCGACAGGGGCTAACACAGATACGCAGTATTTT,CASSPTGANTDTQYF,TRBD1,TRBJ2-3,TRBV3-1/TRBV3-2,.,15
TGTGCCAGCAGCTTCACTAGTGGCACAGATACGCAGTATTTT,CASSFTSGTDTQYF,.,TRBJ2-3,TRBV7-8,.,14